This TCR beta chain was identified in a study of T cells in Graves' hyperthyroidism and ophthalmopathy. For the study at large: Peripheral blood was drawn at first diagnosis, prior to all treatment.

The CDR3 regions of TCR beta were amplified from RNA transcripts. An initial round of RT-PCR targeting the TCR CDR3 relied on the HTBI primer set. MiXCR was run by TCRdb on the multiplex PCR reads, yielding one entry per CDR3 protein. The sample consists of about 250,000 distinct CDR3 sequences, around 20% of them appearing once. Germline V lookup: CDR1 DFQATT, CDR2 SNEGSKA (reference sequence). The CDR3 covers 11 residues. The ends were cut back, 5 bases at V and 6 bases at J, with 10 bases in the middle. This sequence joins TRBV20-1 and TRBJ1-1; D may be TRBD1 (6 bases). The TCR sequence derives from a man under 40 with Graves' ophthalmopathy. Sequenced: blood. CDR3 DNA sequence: TGCAGTGCTCAAAGACAGGCTGAAGCTTTCTTT. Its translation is CSAQRQAEAFF.